Below, 29 T cell receptor beta chains from the same sample are listed, as sequenced in a study of shared clonotypes between healthy human individuals. Assay: immunoSEQ multiplex PCR; the TCRdb copy retains only in-frame clones and omits some. The sample holds 600,000 to 750,000 clones; over 55% are singletons and the top ten take under 2%. Material: memory CD4+ T cells sorted from blood. Subset meaning: CD45RA-negative fraction. The receptor source for this set is a woman in her 30s in good health.

V usage is TRBV19 and J usage is TRBJ1-1, with a possible D match to TRBD1 (5 bases). V shed 1 base and J shed 0 bases, with 9 bases lying between them. The CDR3 runs to 15 residues. The germline gives CDR1 LNHDA, CDR2 SQIVND (reference sequence). CDR3 sequence reads: CASSIGTSMNTEAFF. CDR3 sequence (DNA): TGTGCCAGTAGTATAGGGACAAGTATGAACACTGAAGCTTTCTTT.

The rearrangement links TRBV10-2 to TRBJ1-1; D is possibly TRBD1 (6 bases). Germline V CDR1 and CDR2: WSHSY, SAAADI. The CDR3 is 15 amino acids. V was clipped by 6 bases and J by 0 bases, with 14 bases between them. The CDR3 is CASSRGLGMNTEAFF. In DNA, the CDR3 is TGCGCCAGCAGCAGGGGTTTGGGGATGAACACTGAAGCTTTCTTT.

Only one count was recorded for this clone. The rearrangement joins TRBV6-4 to TRBJ2-1; TRBD2 aligns across 10 bases. V gave up 5 bases and J gave up 1 base; unmatched junction bases: 2. The CDR3 spans 15 residues. From germline, CDR1 is MRHNA and CDR2 SNTAGT. The CDR3 loop reads CASSLAGASYNEQFF. The CDR3 nucleotides are TGTGCCAGCAGTCTAGCGGGAGCTTCCTACAATGAGCAGTTCTTC.

The V and J genes are TRBV28 and TRBJ2-3; D perhaps matches TRBD1 (6 bases). There are 12 residues in the CDR3. Germline-derived CDR1 and CDR2 are MDHEN and SYDVKM. V was shortened by 6 bases and J by 7 bases, with 11 bases between the two germline ends. CDR3 DNA: TGTGCCAGCAGAACACAGGGAAATACGCAGTATTTT. Its translation: CASRTQGNTQYF.

V and J are TRBV11-2 and TRBJ1-3; no reliable D call. In germline, CDR1 is SGHAT, CDR2 FQNNGV. This CDR3 is 14 amino acids long. Trimming stripped 5 bases from V and 3 bases from J, with 11 bases between. The CDR3 DNA follows: TGTGCCAGCAGCCCCATGAGGGATGGAAACACCATATATTTT. Its translation: CASSPMRDGNTIYF.

The chain joins TRBV6-6 to TRBJ2-1; D is unclear. The CDR3 covers 13 residues. The V end was cut by 4 bases, the J end by 1 base, with 5 bases between. The germline V gene encodes CDR1 MNHNY and CDR2 SVGAGI (reference sequence). The CDR3 DNA reads TGTGCCAGCAGTTGGCCATCCTACAATGAGCAGTTCTTC. Translated: CASSWPSYNEQFF.

The rearrangement joins TRBV10-2 to TRBJ2-1; TRBD2 might be the D (6 bases). From germline, CDR1 is WSHSY and CDR2 SAAADI. CDR3 length: 11 amino acids. Trimming took off 10 bases at V and 7 bases at J, with 11 bases between the two ends. As DNA, the CDR3 is TGCGCCATCAGGAGGGCTAATGAGCAGTTCTTC. Its protein product is CAIRRANEQFF.

The genes are TRBV28 and TRBJ2-5; D is unresolved. V was pared by 2 bases and J by 4 bases, with 5 bases between. This CDR3 spans 12 amino acids. CDR1 is MDHEN, CDR2 SYDVKM, per germline. CDR3 sequence (DNA): TGTGCCAGCAGTTTACAGCGAGAGACCCAGTACTTC. It codes for CASSLQRETQYF.

V gene TRBV5-4 combines with J gene TRBJ2-4, with D possibly being TRBD2 (6 bases). The germline CDR1 and CDR2 sequences are SGHNT and YYREEE (reference sequence). The CDR3 spans 17 residues. Trimming took 0 bases from V and 1 from J, leaving 14 bases between them. The CDR3 bases are TGTGCCAGCAGCTTGGATGGGCTAGCGAAGGCCAAAAACATTCAGTACTTC. This sequence encodes CASSLDGLAKAKNIQYF.

In this sample, this clone turned up a few times. The chain carries TRBV28 and TRBJ2-5; D call uncertain. Trimming cost V 5 bases and J 5 bases, with 9 bases left between them. This CDR3 region has 12 residues. The V gene's germline CDR1 is MDHEN and CDR2 SYDVKM. The CDR3 sequence is CASSKYPETQYF. The CDR3 region has the DNA TGTGCCAGCAGTAAATATCCGGAGACCCAGTACTTC. The whole variable domain, remainder taken from reference TRBV28 and TRBJ2-5, is DVKVTQSSRYLVKRTGEKVFLECVQDMDHENMFWYRQDPGLGLRLIYFSYDVKMKEKGDIPEGYSVSREKKERFSLILESASTNQTSMYLCASSKYPETQYFGPGTRLLVL.

The V call is TRBV19, the J call TRBJ2-3, with D hard to call. CDR1 is LNHDA and CDR2 is SQIVND in the germline V gene (reference sequence). The V and J ends lost 7 bases and 0 bases respectively, with 14 bases between them. The CDR3 contains 15 residues. This CDR3 is CASMGSHSSTDTQYF. The CDR3 DNA is TGTGCCAGTATGGGCAGTCACTCTAGCACAGATACGCAGTATTTT.

This clone was seen ten or more times. At the DNA level, this CDR3 is encoded by other sequences in the same sample as well. V usage is TRBV25-1 and J usage is TRBJ2-7, with no clear D. With 4 bases removed from V and 2 bases from J, the gap between germline ends came to 18 bases. Per the germline V gene, CDR1 is MGHDK and CDR2 is SYGVNS. The CDR3 length is 16 residues. The CDR3 nucleotides read TGTGCCAGCAGTGCCCTCACAGAGGACGAGACCTACGAGCAGTACTTC. Translating it yields CASSALTEDETYEQYF.

This chain connects TRBV19 to TRBJ2-7; weak D call: TRBD1 (5 bases). CDR3 length equals 15 residues. V lost 4 bases to trimming and J lost 2 bases, with 15 bases between them. The germline V gene has CDR1 LNHDA and CDR2 SQIVND (reference sequence). CDR3 sequence: CASSTYRQSPYEQYF. The CDR3, as DNA: TGTGCCAGTAGTACCTACCGACAGTCCCCCTACGAGCAGTACTTC.

This clone was detected only a few times. Distinct nucleotide sequences in the sample also encode this CDR3. The chain has TRBV18 and TRBJ2-7; D unresolved. V shed 3 bases and J shed 5 bases, with 11 bases lying between them. The CDR3 is made up of 13 amino acids. The V gene's germline CDR1 is KGHSH and CDR2 LQKENI. CDR3 sequence: CASSPSAADEQYF. CDR3 coding DNA: TGTGCCAGCTCACCGTCGGCAGCCGACGAGCAGTACTTC.

The rearrangement joins TRBV19 to TRBJ2-2, with D unresolved. Trimming took off 3 bases at V and 4 bases at J, with 6 bases between the two ends. Looked up from germline, CDR1 is LNHDA and CDR2 is SQIVND (reference sequence). This CDR3 has 13 amino acids. The CDR3 bases are TGTGCCAGTAGTATGGAAGCCACCGGGGAGCTGTTTTTT. Protein sequence: CASSMEATGELFF.

This clone was seen a handful of times. This chain uses TRBV6-5 with TRBJ2-7, with a tentative D call TRBD1 (6 bases). V lost 6 bases and J lost 5, with 17 bases in between. Germline V gives CDR1 MNHEY, CDR2 SVGAGI. The CDR3 consists of 14 residues. CDR3 loop: CASRPNRETHEQYF. The CDR3 DNA is TGTGCCAGCAGACCGAACAGGGAAACCCACGAGCAGTACTTC.

This clone was observed a few times. The chain couples TRBV5-1 to TRBJ2-5; TRBD2 matches at 10 bases. CDR1 is SGHRS and CDR2 is YFSETQ in the germline V gene. V dropped 1 base and J dropped 0; count of bases not matched to a gene: 0. The CDR3 is 15 amino acids. The CDR3 bases are TGCGCCAGCAGCTTGACTAGCGGGAACCAAGAGACCCAGTACTTC. Translation gives CASSLTSGNQETQYF.

This clone was recorded only once. The chain couples TRBV20-1 to TRBJ2-1; D gene ambiguous. CDR1 is DFQATT and CDR2 is SNEGSKA in the germline V gene (reference sequence). This CDR3 region has 11 residues. The germline V and J ends were trimmed by 6 bases and 6 bases, with 9 bases remaining between them. The CDR3 DNA is TGCAGTGCCCCACGAGTCAATGAGCAGTTCTTC. Protein sequence: CSAPRVNEQFF.

V is TRBV28 and J is TRBJ1-1; no clear D. Per the germline V gene, CDR1 is MDHEN and CDR2 is SYDVKM. The CDR3 contains 11 residues. The V and J ends lost 7 bases and 4 bases respectively, with 7 bases between them. CDR3 sequence: CASITATEAFF. The CDR3 DNA follows: TGTGCCAGCATCACGGCCACTGAAGCTTTCTTT.

V and J are TRBV5-1 and TRBJ2-5; D gene unclear. There are 14 residues in the CDR3. In germline, CDR1 is SGHRS, CDR2 YFSETQ. V lost 2 bases and J 0 bases, leaving 8 bases between the germline ends. The CDR3 region is CASSFRSYQETQYF. For the CDR3, the DNA is TGCGCCAGCAGCTTCAGGAGCTACCAAGAGACCCAGTACTTC.

The chain is built from TRBV5-4 and TRBJ2-7, with 9 bases identical to TRBD2. This CDR3 has 15 amino acids. Germline CDR1 is SGHNT and CDR2 is YYREEE (reference sequence). J lost 2 bases, V lost 4 bases, and 7 bases had no gene match. CDR3 protein: CASSPSSGTAYEQYF. In DNA form, the CDR3 reads TGTGCCAGCAGCCCATCTAGCGGGACAGCCTACGAGCAGTACTTC.

This chain connects TRBV6-5 to TRBJ2-7; a possible D gene is TRBD1 (5 bases). This CDR3 comprises 15 residues. V lost 7 bases and J lost 0, with 16 bases in between. Germline loops: CDR1 MNHEY, CDR2 SVGAGI. The CDR3 coding sequence is TGTGCCAGCAACTCTAGGGGTAGGAGCTCCTACGAGCAGTACTTC. It specifies CASNSRGRSSYEQYF.

CDR3 loop: CASSLTQDSQYF. The DNA of the CDR3 is TGCGCCAGCAGCTTGACCCAGGACTCGCAGTATTTT. The chain uses TRBV5-1 and TRBJ2-3; D might be TRBD2 (5 bases). CDR3 length equals 12 residues. Germline V gene data show CDR1 as SGHRS and CDR2 as YFSETQ. Trimming pared 1 base from V and 10 bases from J, leaving 10 bases between.

The genes are TRBV18 and TRBJ1-4; D is perhaps TRBD1 (5 bases). The CDR3 runs to 13 residues. The germline V gene encodes CDR1 KGHSH and CDR2 LQKENI. Trimming stripped 3 bases from V and 8 bases from J, with 10 bases between. The CDR3: CASSPGWGEKLFF. Here the CDR3 DNA reads TGTGCCAGCTCACCCGGATGGGGGGAAAAACTGTTTTTT.

A few counts support this clone. This chain joins TRBV20-1 and TRBJ1-2; 7 positions agree with TRBD1. The germline CDR1 and CDR2 sequences are DFQATT and SNEGSKA (reference sequence). J gave up 8 bases and V 6 bases, and 6 bases lay outside the gene matches. This CDR3 has 11 amino acids. The CDR3 here is CSAPTGLGYTF. CDR3 sequence (DNA): TGCAGTGCGCCGACAGGGTTGGGCTACACCTTC.

The chain links TRBV11-3 to TRBJ2-7; tentatively, D is TRBD1 (7 bases). Germline CDR1 SGHNT, CDR2 YENEEA. Trimming stripped 7 bases from V and 3 bases from J, with 13 bases between. The CDR3 runs 13 residues. The CDR3 protein is CASTNRGGYEQYF. CDR3 coding DNA: TGTGCCAGCACCAACAGGGGAGGCTACGAGCAGTACTTC.

This clone was counted between two and nine times. The J gene is TRBJ1-1, the V gene TRBV7-3, with D uncertain. Trimming removed 3 bases from V and 2 bases from J, with 4 bases in between. Germline V lookup: CDR1 SGHTA, CDR2 FQGTGA. CDR3 length: 12 amino acids. In nucleotides, the CDR3 is TGTGCCAGCAGCTTGGAAAACACTGAAGCTTTCTTT. This gives the protein CASSLENTEAFF. Looking up the rest from reference TRBV7-3 and TRBJ1-1 gives the full variable domain: GAGVSQTPSNKVTEKGKYVELRCDPISGHTALYWYRQSLGQGPEFLIYFQGTGAADDSGLPNDRFFAVRPEGSVSTLKIQRTERGDSAVYLCASSLENTEAFFGQGTRLTVV.

The chain recombines TRBV7-6 with TRBJ2-7; 7 bases map to TRBD1. This CDR3 spans 14 amino acids. The ends lost 5 bases at V and 0 bases at J; junction bases unmatched: 4. CDR1 and CDR2 from the germline V gene are SGHVS and FNYEAQ. The CDR3 DNA sequence: TGTGCCAGCAGCATGGGACAGATCTCCTACGAGCAGTACTTC. Amino acid sequence: CASSMGQISYEQYF. Using reference TRBV7-6 and TRBJ2-7 for the parts outside the CDR3, the full variable domain is GAGVSQSPRYKVTKRGQDVALRCDPISGHVSLYWYRQALGQGPEFLTYFNYEAQQDKSGLPNDRFSAERPEGSISTLTIQRTEQRDSAMYRCASSMGQISYEQYFGPGTRLTVT.

The chain links TRBV9 to TRBJ1-2; 7 nucleotides agree with TRBD1. Germline loops: CDR1 SGDLS, CDR2 YYNGEE. The length of the CDR3 is 15 residues. Unmatched junction bases numbered 10, after V lost 6 bases and J lost 2 bases. The CDR3 nucleotides are TGTGCCAGCAACCCAGTGGACAGGCTGAACTATGGCTACACCTTC. Residues: CASNPVDRLNYGYTF. The whole variable domain, remainder taken from reference TRBV9 and TRBJ1-2, is DSGVTQTPKHLITATGQRVTLRCSPRSGDLSVYWYQQSLDQGLQFLIQYYNGEERAKGNILERFSAQQFPDLHSELNLSSLELGDSALYFCASNPVDRLNYGYTFGSGTRLTVV.